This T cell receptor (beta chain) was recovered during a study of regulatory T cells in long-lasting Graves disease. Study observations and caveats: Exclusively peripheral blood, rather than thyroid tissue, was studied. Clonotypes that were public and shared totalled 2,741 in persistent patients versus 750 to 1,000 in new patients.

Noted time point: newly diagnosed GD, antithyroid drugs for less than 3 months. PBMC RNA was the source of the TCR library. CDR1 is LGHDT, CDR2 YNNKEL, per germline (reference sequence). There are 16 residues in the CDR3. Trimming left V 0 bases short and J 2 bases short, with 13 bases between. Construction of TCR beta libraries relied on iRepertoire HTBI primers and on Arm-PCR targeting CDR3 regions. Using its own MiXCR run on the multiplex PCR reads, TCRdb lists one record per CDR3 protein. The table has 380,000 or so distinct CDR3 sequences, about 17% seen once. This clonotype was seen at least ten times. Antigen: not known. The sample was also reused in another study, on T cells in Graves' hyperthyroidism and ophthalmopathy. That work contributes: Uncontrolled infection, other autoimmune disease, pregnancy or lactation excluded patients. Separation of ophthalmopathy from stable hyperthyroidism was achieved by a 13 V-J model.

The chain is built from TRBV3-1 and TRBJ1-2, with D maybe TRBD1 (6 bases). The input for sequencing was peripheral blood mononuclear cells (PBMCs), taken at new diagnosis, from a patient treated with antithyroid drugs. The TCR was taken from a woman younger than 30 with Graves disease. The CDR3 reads CASSQDHPGENYGYTF. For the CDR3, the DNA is TGTGCCAGCAGCCAAGATCATCCAGGGGAGAACTATGGCTACACCTTC.